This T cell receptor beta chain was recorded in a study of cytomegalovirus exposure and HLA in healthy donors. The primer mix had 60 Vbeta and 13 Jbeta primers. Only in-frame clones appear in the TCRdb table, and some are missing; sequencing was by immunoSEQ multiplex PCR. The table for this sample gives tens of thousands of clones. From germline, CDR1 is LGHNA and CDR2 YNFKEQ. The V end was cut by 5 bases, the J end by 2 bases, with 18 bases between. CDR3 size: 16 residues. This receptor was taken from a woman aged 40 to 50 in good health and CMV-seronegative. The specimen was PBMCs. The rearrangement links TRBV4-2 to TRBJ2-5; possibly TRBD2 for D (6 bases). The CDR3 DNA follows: TGTGCCAGCAGCGGAAGGGCGGGACTTGGGCAAGAGACCCAGTACTTC. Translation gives CASSGRAGLGQETQYF.